This TCR beta chain was obtained from a study of blood T cell repertoires in COVID-19. Study details: From the United States, Italy and Spain came samples of acute and convalescent COVID-19.

Original processing notes: Estimation of nucleated cell counts was performed using reference gene primer amplification. Only in-frame clones appear in the TCRdb table, and some are missing; sequencing was by immunoSEQ multiplex PCR. The DNA was the basis for D and trimming; V, J and clone size are from that table. Among about 64,000 clones, more than 80% were seen once, and the ten largest hold around 9.1%. CDR3 length: 16 amino acids. Germline V lookup: CDR1 KGHDR, CDR2 SFDVKD. V trimming: 1 base; J trimming: 0 bases; junction bases outside the gene matches: 2. This clonotype was obtained from a woman older than 75 with active COVID-19. The chain recombines TRBV24-1 with TRBJ2-1; 7 positions match TRBD2. The specimen was peripheral blood. In DNA, the CDR3 is TGTGCCACCAGTGATTTAGCGGGACCCTCCTACAATGAGCAGTTCTTC. This translates into CATSDLAGPSYNEQFF.